What follows is one T cell receptor (beta chain) and its context. Profiling relied on immunoSEQ multiplex PCR, and the TCRdb table lists in-frame clones only, not all of them. Of around 20,000 clones listed, 84% are singletons. The sample comes from a study of OX40 agonist ivuxolimab in advanced cancers. Material: CD4+ or CD8+ T cells sorted from blood, obtained in a trial of the OX40 agonist ivuxolimab. This receptor was taken from an adult with an advanced solid tumor such as melanoma, head and neck, liver or kidney cancer.

CDR3 region: CAIGARERSQYEQYF. The CDR3 region has the DNA TGTGCCATCGGGGCCCGGGAGCGCTCCCAATACGAGCAGTACTTC. The J gene is TRBJ2-5, the V gene TRBV10-3, with D possibly being TRBD2 (6 bases). The J call may be incorrect, as the DNA end agrees better with TRBJ2-7. The V gene's germline CDR1 is ENHRY and CDR2 SYGVKD. The CDR3 has 15 amino acids.